The next 21 T cell receptor beta chains were all read from a single sample in a study of cytomegalovirus exposure and HLA in healthy donors. Primers included in the PCR were 60 Vbeta and 13 Jbeta primers. Data came from immunoSEQ multiplex PCR; TCRdb stores just in-frame clones and leaves some out. This table has about 200,000 clones, 60% to 80% appearing once. Material: PBMCs. The source is a woman in her twenties or thirties in good health and CMV-seronegative.

Written as DNA, the CDR3 is TGTGCCAGCTTCTGGGAGGCCAAAAACATTCAGTACTTC. Translated: CASFWEAKNIQYF. This chain joins TRBV2 and TRBJ2-4; the D gene is possibly TRBD2 (5 bases). The germline V gene encodes CDR1 SNHLY and CDR2 FYNNEI. V was trimmed by 8 bases and J by 1 base, leaving 9 bases between them. This CDR3 has 13 residues.

This chain links TRBV28 with TRBJ2-7, with D maybe TRBD2 (6 bases). Germline V lookup: CDR1 MDHEN, CDR2 SYDVKM. The CDR3 loop spans 13 amino acids. Trimming shortened V by 3 bases and J by 2 bases, and 8 bases separated the two germline ends. The CDR3: CASSFREAYEQYF. CDR3 bases: TGTGCCAGCAGTTTCAGGGAGGCCTACGAGCAGTACTTC. Looking up the rest from reference TRBV28 and TRBJ2-7 gives the full variable domain: DVKVTQSSRYLVKRTGEKVFLECVQDMDHENMFWYRQDPGLGLRLIYFSYDVKMKEKGDIPEGYSVSREKKERFSLILESASTNQTSMYLCASSFREAYEQYFGPGTRLTVT.

Turning to this clone: Compared with germline, one end of the junction differs, possibly owing to a read error. The genes are TRBV7-2 and TRBJ2-2; TRBD2 matches 10 bases. CDR1 is SGHTA, CDR2 FQGNSA, per germline. The CDR3 is 16 amino acids. CDR3 in amino acids: CASTLAGGANTGELFF. CDR3 sequence (DNA): TGTGCCAGCACCTTAGCGGGGGGAGCGAACACCGGGGAGCTGTTTTTT.

Note on this clone: One end of the junction fails to match germline, which may point to a read error. V is TRBV7-2 and J is TRBJ2-1, with D possibly being TRBD2 (6 bases). Germline CDR1 and CDR2: SGHTA and FQGNSA. The CDR3 sequence is 13 residues long. The CDR3: CASSRDSHNEQFF. DNA for the CDR3: TGTGCCAGCAGCCGGGACTCCCACAATGAGCAGTTCTTC. The variable domain in full, completed from reference TRBV7-2 and TRBJ2-1, reads GAGVSQSPSNKVTEKGKDVELRCDPISGHTALYWYRQSLGQGLEFLIYFQGNSAPDKSGLPSDRFSAERTGGSVSTLTIQRTQQEDSAVYLCASSRDSHNEQFFGPGTRLTVL.

V usage is TRBV7-9 and J usage is TRBJ1-2; D possibly corresponds to TRBD1 (5 bases). The CDR3 sequence is 15 residues long. V lost 3 bases and J 4 bases, leaving 15 bases between the germline ends. Germline lookup yields CDR1 SEHNR and CDR2 FQNEAQ (reference sequence). CDR3 nucleotides: TGTGCCAGCAGCTTCGGGCAGGGACTTAGCTATGGCTACACCTTC. Translated, it gives CASSFGQGLSYGYTF.

The chain joins TRBV4-1 to TRBJ2-2, with TRBD2 matching over 9 bases. With V trimmed by 0 bases and J by 2 bases, 4 bases remained unmatched. CDR3 length equals 17 residues. The germline V gene has CDR1 MGHRA and CDR2 YSYEKL. The CDR3 DNA is TGCGCCAGCAGCCAAGATATTAGCGGGGGAAACACCGGGGAGCTGTTTTTT. This gives the protein CASSQDISGGNTGELFF.

This chain connects TRBV7-8 to TRBJ2-7; 7 nucleotides match TRBD1. This CDR3 has 14 residues. The germline CDR1 and CDR2 sequences are SGHVS and FQNEAQ. V lost 1 base and J lost 4; bases outside the gene matches: 4. CDR3 sequence reads: CASSLEDRVYEQYF. The CDR3 DNA is TGTGCCAGCAGCTTAGAAGACAGGGTTTACGAGCAGTACTTC.

The chain employs TRBV2 and TRBJ2-1, with 7 bases lining up with TRBD1. This CDR3 is built from 17 residues. Germline CDR1 SNHLY, CDR2 FYNNEI. V gave up 8 bases and J gave up 0 bases; unmatched junction bases: 13. The CDR3 sequence is CASVIKKTGTSYNEQFF. In DNA form, the CDR3 reads TGTGCCAGCGTAATTAAGAAGACAGGGACCTCCTACAATGAGCAGTTCTTC.

The J gene is TRBJ2-5, the V gene TRBV29-1; possible D gene TRBD2, 5 bases. Germline loops: CDR1 SQVTM, CDR2 ANQGSEA. The CDR3 has 13 residues. The germline V and J ends were trimmed by 3 bases and 4 bases, with 12 bases remaining between them. In DNA, the CDR3 is TGCAGCGTTGAGCGTAGGGCGGGAGAGACCCAGTACTTC. This translates into CSVERRAGETQYF.

Only a few counts were recorded for this clone. The chain is built from TRBV19 and TRBJ1-2, with 10 positions matching TRBD1. Germline CDR1 reads LNHDA; CDR2 reads SQIVND (reference sequence). Unmatched junction bases numbered 1, after V lost 6 bases and J lost 6 bases. CDR3 size: 12 residues. CDR3 amino acids: CASRTGGHGYTF. CDR3 in DNA: TGTGCCAGTAGGACAGGGGGCCATGGCTACACCTTC.

This sequence joins TRBV10-3 and TRBJ1-1, with TRBD1 identical over 9 bases. V shed 5 bases, J shed 6 bases, and the junction held 4 bases outside the gene matches. The length of the CDR3 is 13 residues. Germline CDR1 ENHRY, CDR2 SYGVKD. The CDR3 sequence: CAISKTGGPEAFF. DNA of the CDR3: TGTGCCATCAGTAAGACAGGGGGACCTGAAGCTTTCTTT.

This rearrangement joins TRBV27 to TRBJ1-4; TRBD1 is a possible D gene (5 bases). CDR1 MNHEY and CDR2 SMNVEV come from the germline V gene (reference sequence). V gave up 6 bases and J gave up 0 bases, with 14 bases separating them. CDR3 length: 16 residues. The CDR3 reads CASRSRRVTTNEKLFF. The CDR3 bases are TGTGCCAGCAGATCCCGCAGGGTAACAACTAATGAAAAACTGTTTTTT.

The rearrangement uses TRBV28 and TRBJ2-3; the match to TRBD2 covers 9 bases. V lost 5 bases to trimming and J lost 4 bases; unmatched junction nucleotides: 16. In germline, CDR1 is MDHEN, CDR2 SYDVKM. The CDR3 runs 18 residues. The CDR3 sequence: CASSPRRGGRAIADTQYF. The DNA of the CDR3 is TGTGCCAGCAGTCCCCGGCGGGGCGGGAGGGCAATCGCAGATACGCAGTATTTT. Using reference TRBV28 and TRBJ2-3 for the parts outside the CDR3, the full variable domain is DVKVTQSSRYLVKRTGEKVFLECVQDMDHENMFWYRQDPGLGLRLIYFSYDVKMKEKGDIPEGYSVSREKKERFSLILESASTNQTSMYLCASSPRRGGRAIADTQYFGPGTRLTVL.

V gene TRBV19 combines with J gene TRBJ1-4; no clear D. The CDR3 is 13 residues long. Germline V lookup: CDR1 LNHDA, CDR2 SQIVND (reference sequence). Trimming took off 3 bases at V and 12 bases at J, with 14 bases between the two ends. CDR3 bases: TGTGCCAGTAGTATTGTCCCCCCGGGAGAACTGTTTTTT. It specifies CASSIVPPGELFF.

The chain joins TRBV5-1 to TRBJ2-5; D perhaps matches TRBD2 (6 bases). Germline V gene data show CDR1 as SGHRS and CDR2 as YFSETQ. V lost 0 bases and J 9 bases, leaving 12 bases between the germline ends. CDR3 length: 13 residues. The CDR3 spells CASSLDLGGAQYF. The CDR3 bases are TGCGCCAGCAGCTTGGACCTAGGAGGGGCCCAGTACTTC.

This clone was seen a few times. The chain couples TRBV19 to TRBJ1-6; no clear D gene. Germline-derived CDR1 and CDR2 are LNHDA and SQIVND (reference sequence). Trimming took 9 bases from V and 3 from J, leaving 18 bases between them. The CDR3 has 16 amino acids. The DNA for the CDR3 is TGTGCCAGCCGGACGGGGAGAGCTAGCTATAATTCACCCCTCCACTTT. Encoded protein: CASRTGRASYNSPLHF.

This clone was counted only a few times. This chain joins TRBV2 and TRBJ2-7; 7 bases map to TRBD1. This CDR3 is 16 amino acids long. After removal of 7 bases from V and 3 bases from J, the junction contained 15 bases not matched to a gene. Germline CDR1 is SNHLY and CDR2 is FYNNEI. CDR3 bases: TGTGCCAGCACTGCCGTAGGACAGGACCTGATCTACGAGCAGTACTTC. Translation: CASTAVGQDLIYEQYF. The whole variable domain, remainder taken from reference TRBV2 and TRBJ2-7, is EPEVTQTPSHQVTQMGQEVILRCVPISNHLYFYWYRQILGQKVEFLVSFYNNEISEKSEIFDDQFSVERPDGSNFTLKIRSTKLEDSAMYFCASTAVGQDLIYEQYFGPGTRLTVT.

CDR3 loop: CASSQKEGVKPGQPQETQYF. The CDR3 DNA follows: TGCGCCAGCAGCCAAAAGGAGGGCGTGAAACCGGGACAGCCTCAAGAGACCCAGTACTTC. The V gene is TRBV4-1, the J gene TRBJ2-5, with TRBD1 as a possible D gene (7 bases). V lost 2 bases to trimming and J lost 2 bases, with 27 bases between them. CDR1 and CDR2 from the germline V gene are MGHRA and YSYEKL. The CDR3 length is 20 residues.

CDR3 in amino acids: CAWRDDRGSGNTIYF. The CDR3 nucleotides read TGTGCCTGGAGAGACGACAGGGGCTCTGGAAACACCATATATTTT. This sequence joins TRBV30 and TRBJ1-3, with 8 bases matching TRBD1. CDR3 length equals 15 residues. Germline CDR1 and CDR2: GTSNPN and SVGIG (reference sequence). Trimming cost V 3 bases and J 0 bases; bases outside gene matches: 4.

In its sample, this clone was seen a few times. The chain uses TRBV11-2 and TRBJ2-2; 8 bases match TRBD1. This CDR3 has 16 residues. Losses at the gene ends were 3 bases for V and 1 base for J; bases not matched to a gene: 4. Germline lookup yields CDR1 SGHAT and CDR2 FQNNGV. CDR3 DNA sequence: TGTGCCAGCAGCTTCAGGGGGCGCGGGAACACCGGGGAGCTGTTTTTT. It codes for CASSFRGRGNTGELFF.

The V gene is TRBV6-4, the J gene TRBJ1-2, with no clear D. V was cut by 2 bases and J by 4 bases, with 17 bases left in between. Germline values: CDR1 MRHNA, CDR2 SNTAGT. The CDR3 covers 16 residues. The CDR3, as DNA: TGTGCCAGCAGTGACATCCCCAGCCGAGCGGGCTATGGCTACACCTTC. Its protein is CASSDIPSRAGYGYTF.